The 15 T cell receptor beta chains given below trace back to one sample, sequenced in a study of blood T cells in healthy people across ages. A second PCR, run for roughly 7 to 11 cycles, used a sample-barcoded 5' primer plus a J-beta primer mix. TCRdb recomputed calls from the 5' RACE reads with MiXCR, one row per CDR3 protein. The sample records under 800,000 distinct CDR3 sequences, roughly two fifths being singletons. Sequencing input: blood. These receptors all stem from an older woman in good health.

The chain joins TRBV10-3 to TRBJ2-1; 8 bases agree with TRBD2. Germline trimming cut 3 bases from V and 9 bases from J; bases unmatched to any gene: 7. The CDR3 is 14 amino acids. Per the germline V gene, CDR1 is ENHRY and CDR2 is SYGVKD. For the CDR3, the DNA is TGTGCCATCAGTGACTTTAGCGGGGAGGTTGAGCAGTTCTTC. Amino acids: CAISDFSGEVEQFF.

The chain couples TRBV29-1 to TRBJ1-1, with 7 positions matching TRBD1. This CDR3 comprises 12 residues. The germline gives CDR1 SQVTM, CDR2 ANQGSEA. The V and J ends lost 4 bases and 8 bases, in that order; junction bases with no gene match: 7. The DNA of the CDR3 is TGCAGCGTTGGAAAAGGGACAGCCGAAGCTTTCTTT. This codes for CSVGKGTAEAFF.

The rearrangement links TRBV12-5 to TRBJ2-1, with D perhaps matching TRBD1 (6 bases). The CDR3 loop spans 15 amino acids. V lost 2 bases and J lost 10, with 18 bases in between. The germline V gene encodes CDR1 LGHNT and CDR2 FRNRAP. The CDR3 sequence is CASGLWETGNWEQFF. DNA for the CDR3: TGTGCTAGTGGTTTGTGGGAGACAGGCAATTGGGAGCAGTTCTTC.

V usage is TRBV25-1 and J usage is TRBJ2-1, with D tentatively TRBD2 (5 bases). The V gene lost 9 bases and the J gene lost 6 bases, with 18 bases spanning the gap. This CDR3 contains 14 residues. Germline values: CDR1 MGHDK, CDR2 SYGVNS. The CDR3 sequence: CASTVAGGPNEQFF. The CDR3, as DNA: TGTGCCAGTACTGTGGCGGGCGGGCCCAATGAGCAGTTCTTC.

A remark on this clonotype: Germline and junction disagree at one end, which may indicate a read error. V gene TRBV7-2 combines with J gene TRBJ2-5, with D possibly called TRBD1 or TRBD2 (5 bases each). In germline, CDR1 is SGHTA, CDR2 FQGNSA. This CDR3 is built from 15 residues. The CDR3: CASSPSGASMETQYF. The CDR3, as DNA: TGCGCCAGCAGCCCTTCCGGGGCTAGCATGGAGACCCAGTACTTC.

V and J are TRBV7-2 and TRBJ2-1; perhaps D is TRBD1 or TRBD2 (7 bases each). This CDR3 has 15 residues. Trimming pared 4 bases from V and 9 bases from J, leaving 19 bases between. The V gene's germline CDR1 is SGHTA and CDR2 FQGNSA. The CDR3 protein is CASSSRGGGYGEQFF. In DNA, the CDR3 is TGTGCCAGCAGCTCCCGGGGAGGGGGCTATGGTGAGCAGTTCTTC.

This clonotype appeared a few times. V gene TRBV9 combines with J gene TRBJ2-1, with D perhaps assigned TRBD1 or TRBD2 (7 bases each). The V gene lost 2 bases and the J gene lost 7 bases, with 16 bases spanning the gap. Germline CDR1 SGDLS, CDR2 YYNGEE. CDR3 length: 15 residues. This CDR3 reads CASSVGEGAGNEQFF. DNA of the CDR3: TGTGCCAGCAGCGTCGGGGAGGGGGCCGGGAATGAGCAGTTCTTC.

V is TRBV4-1 and J is TRBJ2-7; TRBD2 agrees at 10 bases. Gene TRBJ2-5 matches the end of the DNA better, so the J call may be wrong. Looked up from germline, CDR1 is MGHRA and CDR2 is YSYEKL. CDR3 length: 14 amino acids. The CDR3 reads CASSSGRTVETQYF. CDR3 coding DNA: TGCGCCAGCAGTAGCGGGAGGACGGTGGAGACCCAGTACTTC.

The sample holds a few counts of this clonotype. V is TRBV6-5 and J is TRBJ2-1, with 10 bases aligning to TRBD2. Germline CDR1 and CDR2: MNHEY and SVGAGI. V dropped 5 bases and J dropped 7; count of bases not matched to a gene: 8. The CDR3 loop spans 15 amino acids. CDR3 amino acids: CASSGSGGAFNEQFF. Written as DNA, the CDR3 is TGTGCCAGCAGTGGAAGCGGGGGGGCTTTTAATGAGCAGTTCTTC.

The chain combines TRBV29-1 with TRBJ2-5; 8 bases align to TRBD1. Per germline, CDR1 SQVTM and CDR2 ANQGSEA. This CDR3 has 12 residues. After removal of 6 bases from V and 5 bases from J, the junction contained 5 bases not matched to a gene. The CDR3 sequence is CSVTGGRETQYF. In DNA, the CDR3 is TGCAGCGTCACAGGGGGTCGCGAGACCCAGTACTTC.

This chain uses TRBV28 with TRBJ1-6; D remains unclear. The germline V gene encodes CDR1 MDHEN and CDR2 SYDVKM. Trimming stripped 5 bases from V and 7 bases from J, with 9 bases between. This CDR3 region has 13 residues. In DNA form, the CDR3 reads TGTGCCAGCAGTGCGGCACCCAATTCACCCCTCCACTTT. It encodes CASSAAPNSPLHF. The whole variable domain, remainder taken from reference TRBV28 and TRBJ1-6, is DVKVTQSSRYLVKRTGEKVFLECVQDMDHENMFWYRQDPGLGLRLIYFSYDVKMKEKGDIPEGYSVSREKKERFSLILESASTNQTSMYLCASSAAPNSPLHFGNGTRLTVT.

The table lists this clonotype with a few counts. The V and J genes are TRBV7-8 and TRBJ2-1; the D gene is possibly TRBD2 (5 bases). This CDR3 region has 13 residues. Germline V lookup: CDR1 SGHVS, CDR2 FQNEAQ. With 5 bases removed from V and 8 bases from J, the gap between germline ends came to 13 bases. CDR3 in DNA: TGTGCCAGCAGCCCCTTTAGCGAAGATGAGCAGTTCTTC. It specifies CASSPFSEDEQFF. Complete variable domain (other parts from reference TRBV7-8 and TRBJ2-1): GAGVSQSPRYKVAKRGQDVALRCDPISGHVSLFWYQQALGQGPEFLTYFQNEAQLDKSGLPSDRFFAERPEGSVSTLKIQRTQQEDSAVYLCASSPFSEDEQFFGPGTRLTVL.

The gene calls are TRBV7-2 and TRBJ2-7; 8 bases line up with TRBD2. The germline V gene has CDR1 SGHTA and CDR2 FQGNSA. With V trimmed by 5 bases and J by 3 bases, 9 bases remained unmatched. This CDR3 has 15 residues. This CDR3 reads CASSIGTSGGYEQYF. CDR3 in DNA: TGTGCCAGCAGCATTGGGACAAGCGGGGGCTACGAGCAGTACTTC.

This clonotype was seen a handful of times. The V gene is TRBV29-1, the J gene TRBJ2-7; 13 bases are a match to TRBD2. This CDR3 comprises 16 residues. Germline V CDR1 and CDR2: SQVTM, ANQGSEA. Losses at the gene ends were 6 bases for V and 1 base for J; bases not matched to a gene: 9. This CDR3 is CSVRGLAGALSYEQYF. DNA for the CDR3: TGCAGCGTCCGCGGACTAGCGGGAGCGCTATCCTACGAGCAGTACTTC.

The rearrangement uses TRBV9 and TRBJ2-1, with TRBD1 identical over 10 bases. CDR3 size: 16 residues. The germline gives CDR1 SGDLS, CDR2 YYNGEE. The V gene end was trimmed by 4 bases and the J gene end by 3 bases; junction bases not matched to a gene: 7. CDR3 nucleotides: TGTGCCAGCAGCTCGCCCGGGACAGGGGACTACAATGAGCAGTTCTTC. As protein: CASSSPGTGDYNEQFF.